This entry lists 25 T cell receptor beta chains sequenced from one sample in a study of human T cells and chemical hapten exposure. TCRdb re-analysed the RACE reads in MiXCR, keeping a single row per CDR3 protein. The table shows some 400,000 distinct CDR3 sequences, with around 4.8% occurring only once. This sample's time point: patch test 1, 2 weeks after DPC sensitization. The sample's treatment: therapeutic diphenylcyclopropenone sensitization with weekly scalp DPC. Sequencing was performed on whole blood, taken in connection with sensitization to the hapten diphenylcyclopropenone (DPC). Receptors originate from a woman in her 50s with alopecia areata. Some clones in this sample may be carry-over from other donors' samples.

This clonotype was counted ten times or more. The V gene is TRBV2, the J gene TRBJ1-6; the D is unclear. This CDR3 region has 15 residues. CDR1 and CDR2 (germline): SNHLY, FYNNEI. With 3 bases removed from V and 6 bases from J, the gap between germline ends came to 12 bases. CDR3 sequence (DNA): TGTGCCAGCAGTGAGGTGGCAAATAGTAATTCACCCCTCCACTTT. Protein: CASSEVANSNSPLHF. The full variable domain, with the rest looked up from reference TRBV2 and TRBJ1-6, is EPEVTQTPSHQVTQMGQEVILRCVPISNHLYFYWYRQILGQKVEFLVSFYNNEISEKSEIFDDQFSVERPDGSNFTLKIRSTKLEDSAMYFCASSEVANSNSPLHFGNGTRLTVT.

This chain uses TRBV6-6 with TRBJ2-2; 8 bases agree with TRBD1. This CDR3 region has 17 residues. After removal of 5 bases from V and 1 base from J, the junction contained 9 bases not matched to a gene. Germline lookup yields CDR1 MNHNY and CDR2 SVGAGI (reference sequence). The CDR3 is CASSKATGGWNTGELFF. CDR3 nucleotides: TGTGCCAGCAGTAAAGCAACAGGGGGGTGGAACACCGGGGAGCTGTTTTTT.

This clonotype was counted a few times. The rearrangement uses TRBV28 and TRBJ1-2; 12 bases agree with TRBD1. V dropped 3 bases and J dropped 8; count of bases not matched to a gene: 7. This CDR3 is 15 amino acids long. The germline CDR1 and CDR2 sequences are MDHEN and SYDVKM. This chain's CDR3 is CASSFGGQGAGGYTF. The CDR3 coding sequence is TGTGCCAGCAGTTTTGGGGGACAGGGGGCAGGAGGCTACACCTTC.

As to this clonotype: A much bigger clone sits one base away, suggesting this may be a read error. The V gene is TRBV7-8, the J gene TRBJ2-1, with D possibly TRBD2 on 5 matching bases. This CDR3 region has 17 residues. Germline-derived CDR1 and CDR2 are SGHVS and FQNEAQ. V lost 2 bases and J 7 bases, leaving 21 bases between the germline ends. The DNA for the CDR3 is TGTGCCAGCAGCTTACTCTCCGAACATAGACTAACGAATGAGCAGTTCTTC. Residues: CASSLLSEHRLTNEQFF.

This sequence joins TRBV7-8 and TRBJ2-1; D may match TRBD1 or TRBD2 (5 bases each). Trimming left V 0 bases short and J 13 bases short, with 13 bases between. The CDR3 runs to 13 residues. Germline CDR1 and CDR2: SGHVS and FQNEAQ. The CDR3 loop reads CASSLAGTEKQFF. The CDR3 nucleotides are TGTGCCAGCAGCTTAGCGGGGACGGAGAAACAGTTCTTC.

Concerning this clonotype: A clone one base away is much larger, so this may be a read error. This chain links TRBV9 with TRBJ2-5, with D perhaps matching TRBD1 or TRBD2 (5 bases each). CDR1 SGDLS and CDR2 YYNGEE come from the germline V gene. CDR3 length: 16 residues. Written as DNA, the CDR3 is TGTGCCAGCAGCGTCCAAGGGGCAGCGGCTGGGGAGATCCAGTACTTC. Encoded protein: CASSVQGAAAGEIQYF.

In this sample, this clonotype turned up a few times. CDR3 DNA: TGTGCCAGCAGTTACAGACTATACACAGATACGCAGTATTTT. Amino acid sequence: CASSYRLYTDTQYF. The rearrangement joins TRBV6-5 to TRBJ2-3; perhaps TRBD2 as D (5 bases). Deletions cut 2 bases from V and 2 bases from J, with 8 bases between. Germline values: CDR1 MNHEY, CDR2 SVGAGI. The CDR3 consists of 14 residues.

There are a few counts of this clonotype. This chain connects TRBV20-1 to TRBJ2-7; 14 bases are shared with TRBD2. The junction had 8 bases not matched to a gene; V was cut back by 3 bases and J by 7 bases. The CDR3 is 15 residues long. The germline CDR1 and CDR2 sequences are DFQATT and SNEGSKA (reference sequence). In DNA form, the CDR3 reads TGCAGTGCTAGGTCGGGACTAGCGGGAGCGGATGAGCAGTACTTC. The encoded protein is CSARSGLAGADEQYF.

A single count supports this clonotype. CDR3 in DNA: TGTGCCAGCAGATCCACTAGCGGGAAAGAGACCCAGTACTTC. This encodes CASRSTSGKETQYF. V and J are TRBV27 and TRBJ2-5; TRBD2 matches 10 bases. CDR1 is MNHEY and CDR2 is SMNVEV in the germline V gene (reference sequence). J gave up 3 bases and V 6 bases, and 4 bases lay outside the gene matches. This CDR3 contains 14 residues.

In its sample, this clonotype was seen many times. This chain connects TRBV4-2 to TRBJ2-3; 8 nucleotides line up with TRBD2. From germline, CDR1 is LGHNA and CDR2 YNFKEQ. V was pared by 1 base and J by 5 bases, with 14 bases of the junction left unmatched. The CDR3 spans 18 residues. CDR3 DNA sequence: TGTGCCAGCAGCCAAGGAGGCGGTCAGCGGGAGCCGAGAGATACGCAGTATTTT. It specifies CASSQGGGQREPRDTQYF.

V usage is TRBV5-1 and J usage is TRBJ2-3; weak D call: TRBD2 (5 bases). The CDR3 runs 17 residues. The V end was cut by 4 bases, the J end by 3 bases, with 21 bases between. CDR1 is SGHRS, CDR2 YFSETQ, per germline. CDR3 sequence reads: CASSQSTRSTGTDTQYF. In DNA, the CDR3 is TGCGCCAGCAGCCAGTCCACTAGGTCCACGGGAACAGATACGCAGTATTTT. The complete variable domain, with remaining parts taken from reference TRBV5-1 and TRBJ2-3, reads KAGVTQTPRYLIKTRGQQVTLSCSPISGHRSVSWYQQTPGQGLQFLFEYFSETQRNKGNFPGRFSGRQFSNSRSEMNVSTLELGDSALYLCASSQSTRSTGTDTQYFGPGTRLTVL.

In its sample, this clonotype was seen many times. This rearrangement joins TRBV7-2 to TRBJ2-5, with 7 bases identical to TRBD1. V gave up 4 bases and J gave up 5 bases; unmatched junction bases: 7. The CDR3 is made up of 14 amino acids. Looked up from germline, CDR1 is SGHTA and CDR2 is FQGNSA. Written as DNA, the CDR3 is TGTGCCAGCAGCTCCAACAGGGGTGTGGAGACCCAGTACTTC. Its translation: CASSSNRGVETQYF.

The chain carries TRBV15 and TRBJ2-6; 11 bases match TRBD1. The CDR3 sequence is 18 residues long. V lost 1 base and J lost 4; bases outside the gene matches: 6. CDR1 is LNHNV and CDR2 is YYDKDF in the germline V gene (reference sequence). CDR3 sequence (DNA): TGTGCCACCAGCAGAGTGGGACAGGGGGGCTCAGGGGCCAACGTCCTGACTTTC. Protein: CATSRVGQGGSGANVLTF.

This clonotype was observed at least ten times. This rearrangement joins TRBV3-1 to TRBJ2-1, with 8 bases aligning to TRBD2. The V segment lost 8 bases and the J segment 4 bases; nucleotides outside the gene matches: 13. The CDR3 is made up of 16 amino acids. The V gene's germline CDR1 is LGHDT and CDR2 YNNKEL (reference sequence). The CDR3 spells CASSYEETSGYNEQFF. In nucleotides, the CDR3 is TGTGCCAGCTCCTATGAGGAAACTAGCGGATACAATGAGCAGTTCTTC.

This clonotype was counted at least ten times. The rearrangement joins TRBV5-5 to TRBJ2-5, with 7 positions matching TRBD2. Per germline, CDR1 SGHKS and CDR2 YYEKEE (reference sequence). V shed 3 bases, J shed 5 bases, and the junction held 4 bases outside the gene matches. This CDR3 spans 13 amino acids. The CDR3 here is CASSSAGMETQYF. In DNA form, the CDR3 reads TGTGCCAGCAGCTCAGCGGGAATGGAGACCCAGTACTTC.

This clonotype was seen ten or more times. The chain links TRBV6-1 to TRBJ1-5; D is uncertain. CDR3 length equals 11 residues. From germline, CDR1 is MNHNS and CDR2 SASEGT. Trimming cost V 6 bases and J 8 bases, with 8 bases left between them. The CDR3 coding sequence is TGTGCCAGCAGCCAGGCGAAGCCCCAGCATTTT. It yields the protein CASSQAKPQHF.

CDR3 DNA sequence: TGTGCCACCAGTGATCAGCGGGAGGGTGAGCAGTTCTTC. This codes for CATSDQREGEQFF. The genes are TRBV24-1 and TRBJ2-1; the match to TRBD2 covers 10 bases. The CDR3 sequence is 13 residues long. Germline V gives CDR1 KGHDR, CDR2 SFDVKD. V dropped 3 bases and J dropped 9; count of bases not matched to a gene: 1.

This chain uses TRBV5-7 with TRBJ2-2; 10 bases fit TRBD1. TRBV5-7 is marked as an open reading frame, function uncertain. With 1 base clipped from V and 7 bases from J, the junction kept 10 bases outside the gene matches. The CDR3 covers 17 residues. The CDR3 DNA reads TGTGCCAGCAGCTTGAGCCGGGACAGGGGATGGAACGGGGAGCTGTTTTTT. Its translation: CASSLSRDRGWNGELFF.

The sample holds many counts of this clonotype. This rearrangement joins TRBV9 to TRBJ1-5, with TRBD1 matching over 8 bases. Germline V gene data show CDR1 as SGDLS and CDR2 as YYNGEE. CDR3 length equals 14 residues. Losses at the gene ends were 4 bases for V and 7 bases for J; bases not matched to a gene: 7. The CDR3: CASSIGQGGQPQHF. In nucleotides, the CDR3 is TGTGCCAGCAGCATTGGACAGGGCGGGCAGCCCCAGCATTTT.

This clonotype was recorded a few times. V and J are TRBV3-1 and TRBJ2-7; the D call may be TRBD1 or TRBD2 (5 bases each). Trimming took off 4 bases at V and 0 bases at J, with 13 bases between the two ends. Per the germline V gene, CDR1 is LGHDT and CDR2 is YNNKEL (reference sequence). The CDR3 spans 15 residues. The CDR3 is CASSRDGPLSYEQYF. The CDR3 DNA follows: TGTGCCAGCAGCCGGGACGGCCCCCTCTCCTACGAGCAGTACTTC.

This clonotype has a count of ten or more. CDR3 amino acids: CAWSPTVSEQFF. DNA of the CDR3: TGTGCCTGGAGTCCTACAGTGAGTGAGCAGTTCTTC. The chain recombines TRBV30 with TRBJ2-1; D is unresolved. This CDR3 spans 12 amino acids. Germline assignment: CDR1 GTSNPN and CDR2 SVGIG (reference sequence). V shed 2 bases and J shed 9 bases, with 11 bases lying between them.

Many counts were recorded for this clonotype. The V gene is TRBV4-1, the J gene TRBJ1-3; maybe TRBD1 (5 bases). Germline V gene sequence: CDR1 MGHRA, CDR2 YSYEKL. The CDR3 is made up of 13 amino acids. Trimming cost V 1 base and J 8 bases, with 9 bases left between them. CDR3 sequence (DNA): TGCGCCAGCAGCCAAGTAGGGGAGGACACCATATATTTT. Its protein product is CASSQVGEDTIYF.

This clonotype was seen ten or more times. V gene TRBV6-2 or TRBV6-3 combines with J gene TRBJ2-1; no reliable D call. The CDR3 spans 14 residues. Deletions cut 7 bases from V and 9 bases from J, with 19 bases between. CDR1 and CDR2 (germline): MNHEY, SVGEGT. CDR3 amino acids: CASTTSWPTGEQFF. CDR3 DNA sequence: TGTGCCAGCACCACCTCTTGGCCCACCGGTGAGCAGTTCTTC.

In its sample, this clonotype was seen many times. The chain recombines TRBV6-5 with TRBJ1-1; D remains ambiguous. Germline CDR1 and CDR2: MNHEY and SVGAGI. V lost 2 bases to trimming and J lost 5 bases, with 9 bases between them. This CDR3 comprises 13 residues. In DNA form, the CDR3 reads TGTGCCAGCAGTTACGAGGAGTGGACTGAAGCTTTCTTT. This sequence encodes CASSYEEWTEAFF.

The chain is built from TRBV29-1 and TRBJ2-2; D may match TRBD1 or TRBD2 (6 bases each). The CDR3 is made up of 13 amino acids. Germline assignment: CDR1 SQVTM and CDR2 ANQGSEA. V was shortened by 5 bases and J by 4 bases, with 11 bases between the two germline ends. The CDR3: CSVLRGLTGELFF. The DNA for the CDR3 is TGCAGCGTTCTCAGGGGACTCACCGGGGAGCTGTTTTTT.